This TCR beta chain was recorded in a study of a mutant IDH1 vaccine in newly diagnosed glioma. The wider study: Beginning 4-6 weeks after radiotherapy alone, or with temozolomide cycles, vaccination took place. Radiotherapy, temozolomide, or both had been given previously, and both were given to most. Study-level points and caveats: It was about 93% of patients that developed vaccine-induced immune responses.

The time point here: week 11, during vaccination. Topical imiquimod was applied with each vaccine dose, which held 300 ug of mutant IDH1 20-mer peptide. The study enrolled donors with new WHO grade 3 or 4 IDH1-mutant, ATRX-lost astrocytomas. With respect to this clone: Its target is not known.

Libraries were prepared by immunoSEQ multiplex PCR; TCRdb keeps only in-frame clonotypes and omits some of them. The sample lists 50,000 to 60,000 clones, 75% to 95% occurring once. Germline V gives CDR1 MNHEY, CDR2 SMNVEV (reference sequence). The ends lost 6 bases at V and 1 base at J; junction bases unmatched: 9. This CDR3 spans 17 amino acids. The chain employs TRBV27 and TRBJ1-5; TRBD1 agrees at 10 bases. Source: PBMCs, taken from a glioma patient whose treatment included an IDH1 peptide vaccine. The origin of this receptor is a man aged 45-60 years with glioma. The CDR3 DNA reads TGTGCCAGCAGCCGGGGACAGGGGTGGGAAAGCAATCAGCCCCAGCATTTT. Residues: CASSRGQGWESNQPQHF.